These 27 T cell receptor beta chains were sequenced from one sample in a study of blood T cell repertoires in COVID-19. Here immunoSEQ multiplex PCR was the method, and the copy in TCRdb shows in-frame clones only, minus some. The sample comprises 150,000 or so clones, 93% of which are singletons, and less than 2% rests with the top ten. The sequenced material came from peripheral blood. The source is a woman in her sixties or seventies with COVID-19, enrolled during active disease.

The V call is TRBV7-9, the J call TRBJ2-3; 8 bases are shared with TRBD1. The CDR3 runs to 17 residues. The germline gives CDR1 SEHNR, CDR2 FQNEAQ (reference sequence). Trimming took 0 bases from V and 2 from J; bases not matched to a gene: 7. As DNA, the CDR3 is TGTGCCAGCAGCTTAGCGGACAGGGCACGCAACACAGATACGCAGTATTTT. Its translation is CASSLADRARNTDTQYF.

This chain links TRBV4-3 with TRBJ2-1, with a weak D call TRBD2 (6 bases). The CDR3 is made up of 13 amino acids. The V end lost 4 bases, the J end lost 9 bases, and 13 bases lay between the germline ends. Germline CDR1 is LGHNA and CDR2 is YSLEER. In nucleotides, the CDR3 is TGCGCCAGCAGCCGACAAGACGGGAGTGAGCAGTTCTTC. Residues: CASSRQDGSEQFF.

The chain has TRBV11-3 and TRBJ2-3; D is uncertain. Per the germline V gene, CDR1 is SGHNT and CDR2 is YENEEA. V was trimmed by 1 base and J by 4 bases, leaving 6 bases between them. CDR3 length: 13 amino acids. CDR3 sequence (DNA): TGTGCCAGCAGCTTAGCTTCGGCAGATACGCAGTATTTT. Translated, it gives CASSLASADTQYF.

V usage is TRBV7-3 and J usage is TRBJ1-1; weak D call: TRBD1 (6 bases). CDR3 length: 15 amino acids. Germline CDR1 SGHTA, CDR2 FQGTGA. Trimming stripped 5 bases from V and 1 base from J, with 14 bases between. CDR3 coding DNA: TGTGCCAGCAGCCCAAGGGGGGGAGCGAACACTGAAGCTTTCTTT. Translating it yields CASSPRGGANTEAFF.

This rearrangement joins TRBV6-5 to TRBJ1-6; 9 nucleotides match TRBD1. This CDR3 is 11 amino acids long. V was clipped by 11 bases and J by 7 bases; unmatched bases: 0. Germline assignment: CDR1 MNHEY and CDR2 SVGAGI. The CDR3 protein is CADRGNSPLHF. Here the CDR3 DNA reads TGTGCCGACAGGGGGAATTCACCCCTCCACTTT.

The rearrangement joins TRBV2 to TRBJ1-5; D perhaps matches TRBD1 (6 bases). CDR1 and CDR2 (germline): SNHLY, FYNNEI. There are 16 residues in the CDR3. V gave up 4 bases and J gave up 0 bases, with 13 bases separating them. The CDR3 coding sequence is TGTGCCAGCAGTGTGGACAGTCTACATAGCAATCAGCCCCAGCATTTT. It yields the protein CASSVDSLHSNQPQHF. The whole variable domain, remainder taken from reference TRBV2 and TRBJ1-5, is EPEVTQTPSHQVTQMGQEVILRCVPISNHLYFYWYRQILGQKVEFLVSFYNNEISEKSEIFDDQFSVERPDGSNFTLKIRSTKLEDSAMYFCASSVDSLHSNQPQHFGDGTRLSIL.

The chain recombines TRBV4-3 with TRBJ2-5; D gene unclear. V dropped 1 base and J dropped 5 bases, with 8 bases sitting between them. The CDR3 extends over 13 amino acids. Germline values: CDR1 LGHNA, CDR2 YSLEER. CDR3 sequence (DNA): TGCGCCAGCAGCCAAGTTCTCTCGGAGACCCAGTACTTC. This sequence encodes CASSQVLSETQYF.

The CDR3 sequence is CASSPQTGTSYGYTF. In DNA, the CDR3 is TGTGCCAGCTCACCGCAAACAGGGACCTCCTATGGCTACACCTTC. This chain joins TRBV18 and TRBJ1-2; TRBD1 might be the D (6 bases). Trimming removed 3 bases at V and 4 bases at J, with 15 bases between. The CDR3 contains 15 residues. In germline, CDR1 is KGHSH, CDR2 LQKENI.

In DNA, the CDR3 is TGTGCCAGCAGCGGACAGGGGAGGTTTGTACGTGGCTACACCTTC. As protein: CASSGQGRFVRGYTF. The rearrangement uses TRBV9 and TRBJ1-2; 8 nucleotides agree with TRBD1. With V trimmed by 3 bases and J by 7 bases, 11 bases remained unmatched. CDR3 length: 15 amino acids. Germline-derived CDR1 and CDR2 are SGDLS and YYNGEE. Full variable domain (outside the CDR3, taken from reference TRBV9 and TRBJ1-2): DSGVTQTPKHLITATGQRVTLRCSPRSGDLSVYWYQQSLDQGLQFLIQYYNGEERAKGNILERFSAQQFPDLHSELNLSSLELGDSALYFCASSGQGRFVRGYTFGSGTRLTVV.

This rearrangement joins TRBV6-5 to TRBJ2-2; TRBD1 might be the D (5 bases). The CDR3 has 15 amino acids. Per germline, CDR1 MNHEY and CDR2 SVGAGI. V lost 4 bases and J 0 bases, leaving 9 bases between the germline ends. CDR3 sequence (DNA): TGTGCCAGCAGTTCGCAGGGCGCGAACACCGGGGAGCTGTTTTTT. Translation: CASSSQGANTGELFF.

This clone was picked up one time. This sequence joins TRBV6-1 and TRBJ2-3; 11 nucleotides align to TRBD2. V was clipped by 0 bases and J by 4 bases; unmatched bases: 3. The CDR3 loop spans 16 amino acids. Germline CDR1 reads MNHNS; CDR2 reads SASEGT. In DNA form, the CDR3 reads TGTGCCAGCAGTGAAGCCGGACTAGCGGGCGCAGATACGCAGTATTTT. It translates to CASSEAGLAGADTQYF.

The table lists this clone with a count of one. This chain uses TRBV4-2 with TRBJ1-1; TRBD1 matches at 10 bases. This CDR3 is built from 16 residues. The V and J ends lost 4 bases and 6 bases, in that order; junction bases with no gene match: 11. The germline V gene has CDR1 LGHNA and CDR2 YNFKEQ. CDR3 region: CASSPPRGQGVAEAFF. The CDR3 DNA reads as TGTGCCAGCAGCCCCCCGCGCGGACAGGGGGTGGCTGAAGCTTTCTTT.

With regard to this clone: At one end the junction does not follow the germline gene, possibly because of a read error. The chain joins TRBV6-5 to TRBJ2-7, with a tentative D call TRBD2 (5 bases). This CDR3 region has 14 residues. CDR1 MNHEY and CDR2 SVGAGI come from the germline V gene. Written as DNA, the CDR3 is TGCGAAACCCGGCGGCGGGCCTCAACCTACGAGCAGTACTTC. Protein product: CETRRRASTYEQYF.

The V call is TRBV27, the J call TRBJ1-4, with a tentative D call TRBD1 (6 bases). With 8 bases removed from V and 6 bases from J, the gap between germline ends came to 10 bases. CDR3 size: 12 residues. CDR1 MNHEY and CDR2 SMNVEV come from the germline V gene (reference sequence). CDR3 coding DNA: TGTGCCAGCTCAAAGGGGGATGAAAAACTGTTTTTT. Translating gives CASSKGDEKLFF.

The V and J genes are TRBV18 and TRBJ1-2; 8 bases are a match to TRBD1. J was trimmed by 3 bases and V by 1 base; bases with no gene match: 4. In germline, CDR1 is KGHSH, CDR2 LQKENI. The length of the CDR3 is 15 residues. The CDR3 spells CASSPRTGFDYGYTF. CDR3 nucleotide sequence: TGTGCCAGCTCACCACGGACAGGGTTCGACTATGGCTACACCTTC. The variable domain in full, with the rest retrieved from reference TRBV18 and TRBJ1-2, is NAGVMQNPRHLVRRRGQEARLRCSPMKGHSHVYWYRQLPEEGLKFMVYLQKENIIDESGMPKERFSAEFPKEGPSILRIQQVVRGDSAAYFCASSPRTGFDYGYTFGSGTRLTVV.

The chain links TRBV6-2 or TRBV6-3 to TRBJ1-6, with D perhaps TRBD1 (6 bases). Germline V CDR1 and CDR2: MNHEY, SVGEGT. Trimming cost V 5 bases and J 7 bases, with 12 bases left between them. The CDR3 totals 14 residues. The CDR3 DNA reads as TGTGCCAGCAGTCTCACAGGACAGAATTCACCCCTCCACTTT. Amino acids: CASSLTGQNSPLHF.

The chain employs TRBV6-5 and TRBJ2-5; 8 nucleotides line up with TRBD1. The CDR3 consists of 13 residues. Losses at the gene ends were 3 bases for V and 8 bases for J; bases not matched to a gene: 5. Germline V gene lookup returns CDR1 MNHEY and CDR2 SVGAGI. CDR3 in amino acids: CASSYGQGVTQYF. The CDR3 coding sequence is TGTGCCAGCAGTTATGGACAGGGAGTAACCCAGTACTTC.

The chain combines TRBV7-8 with TRBJ1-4; 10 positions match TRBD1. V was pared by 4 bases and J by 2 bases, with 1 base of the junction left unmatched. CDR1 is SGHVS, CDR2 FQNEAQ, per germline. The CDR3 spans 15 residues. The CDR3 loop reads CASSWDRGTNEKLFF. CDR3 nucleotide sequence: TGTGCCAGCAGCTGGGACAGGGGTACTAATGAAAAACTGTTTTTT. The full variable domain, completed using reference TRBV7-8 and TRBJ1-4, is GAGVSQSPRYKVAKRGQDVALRCDPISGHVSLFWYQQALGQGPEFLTYFQNEAQLDKSGLPSDRFFAERPEGSVSTLKIQRTQQEDSAVYLCASSWDRGTNEKLFFGSGTQLSVL.

V and J are TRBV9 and TRBJ1-2, with a possible D match to TRBD1 (5 bases). The CDR3 has 17 amino acids. With 0 bases removed from V and 0 bases from J, the gap between germline ends came to 15 bases. From germline, CDR1 is SGDLS and CDR2 YYNGEE. CDR3 sequence (DNA): TGTGCCAGCAGCGTAGGGGGCCGGGAGAGCTCTAACTATGGCTACACCTTC. It translates to CASSVGGRESSNYGYTF. Variable domain in full (rest from reference TRBV9 and TRBJ1-2): DSGVTQTPKHLITATGQRVTLRCSPRSGDLSVYWYQQSLDQGLQFLIQYYNGEERAKGNILERFSAQQFPDLHSELNLSSLELGDSALYFCASSVGGRESSNYGYTFGSGTRLTVV.

The chain uses TRBV9 and TRBJ1-4, with 8 bases that match TRBD1. V was pared by 2 bases and J by 8 bases, with 14 bases of the junction left unmatched. Germline V gene sequence: CDR1 SGDLS, CDR2 YYNGEE. The CDR3 has 17 residues. CDR3 nucleotides: TGTGCCAGCAGCGTTCCGGGACAGGCGGGCCGGAGCGAAAAACTGTTTTTT. It encodes CASSVPGQAGRSEKLFF.

The CDR3 nucleotides read TGTGCCTGGAGTGTAGGTAGGGGGCCCTATAGCAATCAGCCCCAGCATTTT. Translated, it gives CAWSVGRGPYSNQPQHF. The chain combines TRBV30 with TRBJ1-5; TRBD1 agrees at 7 bases. The germline V gene encodes CDR1 GTSNPN and CDR2 SVGIG (reference sequence). V was clipped by 0 bases and J by 0 bases; unmatched bases: 8. This CDR3 has 17 residues. Combining the CDR3 with reference TRBV30 and TRBJ1-5 gives the whole variable domain SQTIHQWPATLVQPVGSPLSLECTVEGTSNPNLYWYRQAAGRGLQLLFYSVGIGQISSEVPQNLSASRPQDRQFILSSKKLLLSDSGFYLCAWSVGRGPYSNQPQHFGDGTRLSIL.

The chain recombines TRBV13 with TRBJ1-1, with 10 bases fitting TRBD1. This CDR3 is 15 amino acids long. Trimming at V came to 5 bases and at J to 3 bases, leaving 6 bases not matched to a gene. Germline lookup yields CDR1 PRHDT and CDR2 FYEKMQ (reference sequence). CDR3 sequence reads: CASSPRDRGHTEAFF. In nucleotides, the CDR3 is TGTGCCAGCAGCCCCCGGGACAGGGGCCACACTGAAGCTTTCTTT.

This chain links TRBV5-6 with TRBJ1-2; 7 nucleotides align to TRBD1. V was clipped by 4 bases and J by 2 bases; unmatched bases: 8. CDR3 length: 15 amino acids. CDR1 and CDR2 from the germline V gene are SGHDT and YYEEEE. The CDR3 bases are TGTGCCAGCAGCGATCCCGGGACAGTAAACTATGGCTACACCTTC. Its translation: CASSDPGTVNYGYTF.

The chain carries TRBV4-1 and TRBJ2-1; weak D call: TRBD2 (6 bases). CDR3 size: 12 residues. Per the germline V gene, CDR1 is MGHRA and CDR2 is YSYEKL. V was shortened by 2 bases and J by 10 bases, with 9 bases between the two germline ends. The CDR3 DNA follows: TGCGCCAGCAGCCAAAGGGAGGAAGAGCAGTTCTTC. Translated, it gives CASSQREEEQFF.

The J gene is TRBJ2-7, the V gene TRBV4-3; 9 nucleotides align to TRBD1. V shed 0 bases and J 4 bases; nucleotides not matched to a gene: 10. The CDR3 covers 17 residues. Germline V CDR1 and CDR2: LGHNA, YSLEER. CDR3 in DNA: TGCGCCAGCAGCCAAGATCTTTTGGGACAGGGACTTTACGAGCAGTACTTC. This sequence encodes CASSQDLLGQGLYEQYF.

The chain carries TRBV29-1 and TRBJ1-1; D not resolved. The ends were cut back, 5 bases at V and 3 bases at J, with 4 bases in the middle. CDR3 length: 10 residues. Germline CDR1 SQVTM, CDR2 ANQGSEA. The CDR3 nucleotides read TGCAGCGTTTTCGACACTGAAGCTTTCTTT. Translated, it gives CSVFDTEAFF.

The chain carries TRBV5-1 and TRBJ2-1, with 13 bases that match TRBD2. Germline CDR1 reads SGHRS; CDR2 reads YFSETQ. The V and J ends lost 4 bases and 3 bases, in that order; junction bases with no gene match: 4. The length of the CDR3 is 16 residues. DNA for the CDR3: TGCGCCAGCAGCCCTGGACTAGCGGGGGACTACAATGAGCAGTTCTTC. Translated: CASSPGLAGDYNEQFF.